The entry that follows covers one T cell receptor (beta chain) sequence. Its antigen is not identified. This CDR3 spans 15 amino acids. CDR1 and CDR2 (germline): SGHKS, YYEKEE (reference sequence). The V end lost 0 bases, the J end lost 1 base, and 11 bases lay between the germline ends. This sample stems from a study of T cells in localized non-small cell lung cancer. Study conclusions and caveats: Prolonged overall survival went with higher T cell density in the blood. Of the tissues analyzed, uninvolved adjacent lung showed maximal T cell clonality, greater than tumor. Heterogeneity within the tumor remains possible, as just one region underwent sequencing.

Sequenced by immunoSEQ multiplex PCR; TCRdb stores in-frame clones only, minus some. Found here are around 24,000 clones, approximately 84% of them singletons; the top ten hold 4.8%. The chain employs TRBV5-5 and TRBJ2-7; D unresolved. Sequences were derived from PBMCs, sampled before any cancer treatment. The TCR was taken from a man aged 40 to 75 with stage II lung adenocarcinoma. CDR3 loop: CASSLAVSNSYEQYF. The CDR3 nucleotides read TGTGCCAGCAGCTTGGCGGTGTCAAATTCCTACGAGCAGTACTTC. Full variable domain (outside the CDR3, taken from reference TRBV5-5 and TRBJ2-7): DAGVTQSPTHLIKTRGQQVTLRCSPISGHKSVSWYQQVLGQGPQFIFQYYEKEERGRGNFPDRFSARQFPNYSSELNVNALLLGDSALYLCASSLAVSNSYEQYFGPGTRLTVT.